This T cell receptor beta chain was found in a study of blood T cells in healthy people across ages. This CDR3 contains 17 residues. Germline CDR1 reads DFQATT; CDR2 reads SNEGSKA (reference sequence). After removal of 3 bases from V and 4 bases from J, the junction contained 17 bases not matched to a gene. A second PCR of roughly 7 to 11 cycles used a sample-barcoded 5' primer and a J-beta primer mix. A single record per CDR3 protein comes from TCRdb applying MiXCR to the 5' RACE reads. The sample has fewer than 800,000 distinct CDR3 sequences, 20% to 25% seen once; the top ten hold under 10%. A further study also used this sample, focusing on T cells of mothers and their children.

The chain has TRBV20-1 and TRBJ1-2, with 7 bases matching TRBD1. The receptor was derived from a boy aged 10-17 years in good health. Sequencing was done on a sample of blood. The CDR3 is CSARHLTQGEPLYGYTF. DNA for the CDR3: TGCAGTGCTAGGCACTTAACGCAGGGGGAACCACTCTATGGCTACACCTTC.